The 29 T cell receptor beta chains reported below all come from one sample, sequenced in a study of siplizumab effects on memory and regulatory T cells. Sequenced by immunoSEQ multiplex PCR; TCRdb stores in-frame clones only, minus some. In the table there are some 100,000 clones, around 97% of which are singletons. The sample was naive CD4+ T cells sorted from blood. These receptors came from a human donor in good health.

This chain uses TRBV5-4 with TRBJ2-2; TRBD2 matches at 7 bases. The CDR3 totals 13 residues. J gave up 9 bases and V 4 bases, and 6 bases lay outside the gene matches. Germline V lookup: CDR1 SGHNT, CDR2 YYREEE (reference sequence). The CDR3 DNA sequence: TGTGCCAGCAGCAAAACCGGGACTAGGGAGCTGTTTTTT. Amino acid sequence: CASSKTGTRELFF.

The chain links TRBV9 to TRBJ1-4; D unresolved. V lost 3 bases and J 14 bases, leaving 14 bases between the germline ends. CDR1 SGDLS and CDR2 YYNGEE come from the germline V gene. This CDR3 spans 12 amino acids. CDR3 DNA sequence: TGTGCCAGCAGCGGCACATCGCAGTCCCTGTTTTTT. Protein: CASSGTSQSLFF.

This CDR3 reads CATVVARGYEQYF. CDR3 in DNA: TGTGCCACCGTGGTTGCCCGAGGATACGAGCAGTACTTC. The chain combines TRBV18 with TRBJ2-7; D is uncertain. The V end lost 10 bases, the J end lost 4 bases, and 17 bases lay between the germline ends. This CDR3 comprises 13 residues. Germline values: CDR1 KGHSH, CDR2 LQKENI.

The chain combines TRBV30 with TRBJ1-1; D is unresolved. Deletions cut 0 bases from V and 1 base from J, with 6 bases between. This CDR3 comprises 13 residues. The germline gives CDR1 GTSNPN, CDR2 SVGIG (reference sequence). The CDR3 nucleotides read TGTGCCTGGAGTGTCCGGAGGAACACTGAAGCTTTCTTT. Translated: CAWSVRRNTEAFF.

This clone is a singleton in its sample. The CDR3: CASSEPQGAYEQYF. The CDR3 nucleotides read TGCGCCAGCAGTGAGCCCCAGGGGGCTTACGAGCAGTACTTC. This chain uses TRBV10-1 with TRBJ2-7; TRBD1 aligns across 8 bases. The CDR3 runs to 14 residues. V trimming: 2 bases; J trimming: 4 bases; junction bases outside the gene matches: 4. The germline CDR1 and CDR2 sequences are WNHNN and SYGVQD (reference sequence).

The chain carries TRBV6-6 and TRBJ2-4; 9 positions match TRBD2. V lost 5 bases to trimming and J lost 10 bases; unmatched junction nucleotides: 3. CDR3 length equals 12 residues. Germline CDR1 MNHNY, CDR2 SVGAGI (reference sequence). The DNA for the CDR3 is TGTGCCAGCAGTCCTAGCGGGGTGATTCAGTACTTC. This encodes CASSPSGVIQYF.

The gene calls are TRBV5-1 and TRBJ2-4; TRBD1 agrees at 7 bases. The CDR3 is made up of 14 amino acids. The germline gives CDR1 SGHRS, CDR2 YFSETQ. Trimming at V came to 4 bases and at J to 5 bases, leaving 6 bases not matched to a gene. The CDR3 bases are TGCGCCAGCAGCCCAGGGGGACAGCAAAACATTCAGTACTTC. Its protein product is CASSPGGQQNIQYF.

The chain links TRBV15 to TRBJ2-5; 8 nucleotides line up with TRBD2. The CDR3 runs to 15 residues. V lost 0 bases and J lost 4; bases outside the gene matches: 4. Germline V gene data show CDR1 as LNHNV and CDR2 as YYDKDF (reference sequence). The CDR3 loop reads CATSRDPGGSETQYF. The DNA of the CDR3 is TGTGCCACCAGCAGAGATCCGGGGGGGTCAGAGACCCAGTACTTC. Variable domain in full (rest from reference TRBV15 and TRBJ2-5): DAMVIQNPRYQVTQFGKPVTLSCSQTLNHNVMYWYQQKSSQAPKLLFHYYDKDFNNEADTPDNFQSRRPNTSFCFLDIRSPGLGDTAMYLCATSRDPGGSETQYFGPGTRLLVL.

In this sample, this clone turned up once. The chain uses TRBV14 and TRBJ1-6, with D unclear. The germline V gene encodes CDR1 SGHDN and CDR2 FVKESK. Trimming pared 2 bases from V and 7 bases from J, leaving 9 bases between. The CDR3 has 14 residues. The CDR3: CASSQLDPNSPLHF. The CDR3 nucleotides are TGTGCCAGCAGCCAACTGGACCCCAATTCACCCCTCCACTTT.

This clone was recorded only once. The chain recombines TRBV5-6 with TRBJ2-5; D tentatively reads TRBD1 or TRBD2 (6 bases each). This CDR3 has 17 residues. Trimming pared 2 bases from V and 4 bases from J, leaving 21 bases between. The germline V gene has CDR1 SGHDT and CDR2 YYEEEE. CDR3 DNA: TGTGCCAGCAGCTTCTCTTCCGGTTCTAGGGGGGCAGAGACCCAGTACTTC. Translating it yields CASSFSSGSRGAETQYF.

CDR3 amino acids: CASSLKDVYGYTF. DNA of the CDR3: TGTGCCAGCAGCTTGAAGGACGTCTATGGCTACACCTTC. The chain carries TRBV5-6 and TRBJ1-2; D remains unclear. The germline V gene has CDR1 SGHDT and CDR2 YYEEEE. This CDR3 has 13 amino acids. Trimming removed 1 base at V and 4 bases at J, with 8 bases between.

The chain uses TRBV4-1 and TRBJ1-3, with 7 bases that match TRBD1. V shed 6 bases and J 8 bases; nucleotides not matched to a gene: 19. The CDR3 sequence is 17 residues long. CDR1 is MGHRA and CDR2 is YSYEKL in the germline V gene. In DNA form, the CDR3 reads TGCGCCAGCAGTCTGGGGCGGCAACGGGACAGTGGTTACACCATATATTTT. This sequence encodes CASSLGRQRDSGYTIYF.

This rearrangement joins TRBV21-1 to TRBJ1-1. TRBV21-1 is a pseudogene locus. CDR3 length equals 17 residues. The CDR3 protein is CASSKRIHRVVDTEAFF. For the CDR3, the DNA is TGTGCCAGCAGCAAACGAATTCATAGGGTTGTGGACACTGAAGCTTTCTTT.

The chain recombines TRBV27 with TRBJ1-2; the D gene is possibly TRBD1 (5 bases). The germline CDR1 and CDR2 sequences are MNHEY and SMNVEV (reference sequence). This CDR3 spans 13 amino acids. With 0 bases removed from V and 4 bases from J, the gap between germline ends came to 6 bases. Written as DNA, the CDR3 is TGTGCCAGCAGTTTATCCGGGGGCTATGGCTACACCTTC. This gives the protein CASSLSGGYGYTF.

The genes are TRBV2 and TRBJ1-5, with D maybe TRBD1 (6 bases). Germline CDR1 SNHLY, CDR2 FYNNEI. Trimming took 6 bases from V and 4 from J, leaving 10 bases between them. The CDR3 has 13 amino acids. CDR3 sequence reads: CASRQGENQPQHF. CDR3 nucleotide sequence: TGTGCCAGCAGACAGGGTGAGAATCAGCCCCAGCATTTT.

The rearrangement uses TRBV19 and TRBJ2-1; the D gene is possibly TRBD1 (5 bases). The V gene's germline CDR1 is LNHDA and CDR2 SQIVND (reference sequence). V was clipped by 7 bases and J by 0 bases, with 13 bases between them. The CDR3 extends over 15 amino acids. The CDR3 sequence is CASKAGLSSYNEQFF. The CDR3, as DNA: TGTGCCAGTAAGGCAGGGTTAAGCTCCTACAATGAGCAGTTCTTC. Combining the CDR3 with reference TRBV19 and TRBJ2-1 gives the whole variable domain DGGITQSPKYLFRKEGQNVTLSCEQNLNHDAMYWYRQDPGQGLRLIYYSQIVNDFQKGDIAEGYSVSREKKESFPLTVTSAQKNPTAFYLCASKAGLSSYNEQFFGPGTRLTVL.

V usage is TRBV5-1 and J usage is TRBJ2-3; D is unresolved. This CDR3 has 16 amino acids. V was cut by 1 base and J by 0 bases, with 12 bases left in between. Germline V gene lookup returns CDR1 SGHRS and CDR2 YFSETQ. CDR3 protein: CASSLFPVGSTDTQYF. CDR3 nucleotide sequence: TGCGCCAGCAGCTTGTTCCCAGTTGGTAGCACAGATACGCAGTATTTT.

In its sample, this clone was seen once. The V call is TRBV9, the J call TRBJ2-3, with unresolved D. The CDR3 is made up of 14 amino acids. The germline V and J ends were trimmed by 2 bases and 2 bases, with 9 bases remaining between them. Per germline, CDR1 SGDLS and CDR2 YYNGEE. The CDR3 nucleotides read TGTGCCAGCAGCGTCGGACGGACCACAGATACGCAGTATTTT. Its translation is CASSVGRTTDTQYF.

The rearrangement joins TRBV7-2 to TRBJ2-7; TRBD1 might be the D (6 bases). Trimming stripped 4 bases from V and 2 bases from J, with 12 bases between. Germline V CDR1 and CDR2: SGHTA, FQGNSA. CDR3 size: 14 residues. The CDR3 DNA reads TGTGCCAGCAGCTCCAGGGGAATGGCCTACGAGCAGTACTTC. This encodes CASSSRGMAYEQYF.

This sequence joins TRBV2 and TRBJ2-7, with D perhaps matching TRBD1 (6 bases). Trimming stripped 6 bases from V and 1 base from J, with 7 bases between. The CDR3 consists of 12 residues. CDR1 SNHLY and CDR2 FYNNEI come from the germline V gene. The CDR3 is CASRRGSYEQYF. The CDR3 DNA reads TGTGCCAGCAGGAGGGGGTCCTACGAGCAGTACTTC.

This clone was counted only a few times. The V call is TRBV5-4, the J call TRBJ1-6; possible D gene TRBD1, 5 bases. The CDR3 sequence is 13 residues long. V lost 0 bases to trimming and J lost 7 bases, with 5 bases between them. Germline V gene sequence: CDR1 SGHNT, CDR2 YYREEE (reference sequence). CDR3 coding DNA: TGTGCCAGCAGCTTGGACAGGAATTCACCCCTCCACTTT. Translated, it gives CASSLDRNSPLHF.

This chain links TRBV6-1 with TRBJ2-3; either TRBD1 or TRBD2 may fit D (6 bases each). The length of the CDR3 is 15 residues. The germline V and J ends were trimmed by 3 bases and 4 bases, with 14 bases remaining between them. The germline V gene encodes CDR1 MNHNS and CDR2 SASEGT. CDR3 loop: CASSETGGVPDTQYF. CDR3 DNA: TGTGCCAGCAGTGAGACAGGAGGGGTTCCAGATACGCAGTATTTT.

The chain employs TRBV30 and TRBJ2-3, with TRBD2 identical over 9 bases. The ends lost 0 bases at V and 7 bases at J; junction bases unmatched: 8. The CDR3 runs to 15 residues. Germline assignment: CDR1 GTSNPN and CDR2 SVGIG (reference sequence). CDR3 DNA: TGTGCCTGGAGTGTAATGGCGGGGGGGCCAAATACGCAGTATTTT. Translating gives CAWSVMAGGPNTQYF.

The count of this clone is one. CDR3 region: CASSLSGGSYNEQFF. Here the CDR3 DNA reads TGTGCCAGCAGCTTAAGCGGGGGATCCTACAATGAGCAGTTCTTC. This chain uses TRBV7-3 with TRBJ2-1, with TRBD2 identical over 7 bases. Looked up from germline, CDR1 is SGHTA and CDR2 is FQGTGA. Trimming took 1 base from V and 1 from J; bases not matched to a gene: 1. This CDR3 contains 15 residues.

The chain employs TRBV30 and TRBJ1-1, with D possibly TRBD1 on 6 matching bases. Germline V CDR1 and CDR2: GTSNPN, SVGIG (reference sequence). The V gene lost 3 bases and the J gene lost 1 base, with 9 bases spanning the gap. This CDR3 spans 13 amino acids. In nucleotides, the CDR3 is TGTGCCTGGAGGTCACAGGGGAACACTGAAGCTTTCTTT. Translating gives CAWRSQGNTEAFF.

This sequence joins TRBV6-5 and TRBJ1-5; tentatively, D is TRBD1 (5 bases). The V gene's germline CDR1 is MNHEY and CDR2 SVGAGI. This CDR3 is 15 amino acids long. V lost 2 bases and J lost 4, with 12 bases in between. CDR3 bases: TGTGCCAGCAGTTACCTTGGAGACAGAAATCAGCCCCAGCATTTT. Its translation is CASSYLGDRNQPQHF.

The CDR3 DNA reads as TGTGCCAGCAGCTACGGACTAGCGGGTTCTAGCACAGATACGCAGTATTTT. Protein sequence: CASSYGLAGSSTDTQYF. The chain carries TRBV7-6 and TRBJ2-3, with TRBD2 matching over 11 bases. Germline CDR1 reads SGHVS; CDR2 reads FNYEAQ. The CDR3 sequence is 17 residues long. Trimming took 4 bases from V and 0 from J; bases not matched to a gene: 6. Together with reference TRBV7-6 and TRBJ2-3, the CDR3 gives the full variable domain: GAGVSQSPRYKVTKRGQDVALRCDPISGHVSLYWYRQALGQGPEFLTYFNYEAQQDKSGLPNDRFSAERPEGSISTLTIQRTEQRDSAMYRCASSYGLAGSSTDTQYFGPGTRLTVL.

Note on this clone: Different DNA sequences within this sample yield the same CDR3. The chain joins TRBV11-2 to TRBJ2-1; possible D gene TRBD2, 6 bases. The CDR3 length is 16 residues. Deletions cut 7 bases from V and 1 base from J, with 17 bases between. Germline V gene data show CDR1 as SGHAT and CDR2 as FQNNGV. The CDR3 region is CASIPTLSGSYNEQFF. The CDR3 bases are TGTGCCAGCATCCCGACGCTTAGCGGTTCCTACAATGAGCAGTTCTTC.

A single count supports this clone. The rearrangement joins TRBV2 to TRBJ2-1; D unresolved. V was clipped by 6 bases and J by 9 bases, with 21 bases between them. There are 15 residues in the CDR3. Germline V CDR1 and CDR2: SNHLY, FYNNEI. CDR3 nucleotides: TGTGCCAGCAGATTTCATGTGGTGCCACTGGGTGAGCAGTTCTTC. Translation: CASRFHVVPLGEQFF.